A selection of T cell receptor beta chains follows, all from one sample in a study of TIL therapy for anti-PD-1-resistant metastatic lung cancer. Sequenced by immunoSEQ multiplex PCR; TCRdb stores in-frame clones only, minus some. The repertoire holds about 60,000 clones, with 87% as singletons. Sample: blood, taken at baseline. Source of these receptors: a person aged 25-85 years with non-small cell lung cancer. Each CDR3 is given without its conserved first and last residue.

>14|TRBV5-4
ASSSKTGTGGYGYT
>9|TRBV4-1
ASSRGVGLF
>13|TRBV5-1
ASSPGGDSRGSYT
>11|TRBV11-3
ASSQGAGQGYT
>11|TRBV5-1
ASSKTAPYEQY
>11|TRBV5-1
ASRRDGSYEQY
>13|TRBV7-9
ASSSFREIQETQY
>11|TRBV12-3/TRBV12-4
ASSSSLGYGYT
>14|TRBV5-8
ASSKGQGLSNEKLF
>14|TRBV2
ASSLPRLAMGGELF
>11|TRBV19
ASSIQGSYEQY
>14|TRBV12-5
ASGLVGGTTYNEQF
>15|TRBV5-1
ASSRNSGSSGANVLT
>15|TRBV27
ASSLSRGSGAEDEQY
>11|TRBV6-6
ASSYSIADTQY
>13|TRBV10-3
AISESPPHGSQAF
>11|TRBV15
ATSRDEELEAF
>14|TRBV27
ASSIGTSTATDTQY
>14|TRBV28
ASSSGPTGGVYGYT
>12|TRBV7-9
ASSISGLNYGYT
>13|TRBV5-6
ASSLGWAGSSPLH
>15|TRBV12-5
ASGLPFGRGTYNEQF
>13|TRBV11-2
ASSPRVPGPEKLF
>13|TRBV9
ASSGQGGRGNTIY
>19|TRBV6-6
ASSPWTGGQVGLYSGNTIY
>14|TRBV6-1
ASSESLGASNTEAF
>12|TRBV30
AWSVMGSRGGSF
>14|TRBV7-3
ASSSEPAGRSSPLH
>10|TRBV2
ASLRGPGELF
>13|TRBV6-1
ASSEGPRRIYEQY
>17|TRBV7-9
ASSFVGVPEVVSYNEQF
>12|TRBV2
ASRGDNRAGGYT
>10|TRBV6-5
ATHSAQETQY
>12|TRBV6-6
ASRPGSPTDTQY
>16|TRBV6-2/TRBV6-3
ASSSQSAPGRGAYEQY
>13|TRBV6-5
ASSQDGGSGNTIY
>17|TRBV18
ASSPPASGGLLGTDTQY
>12|TRBV3-1/TRBV3-2
ASSQEGLNQPQH
>12|TRBV5-1
ASSPGSGNQPQH
>11|TRBV30
AWSVGDRETQY